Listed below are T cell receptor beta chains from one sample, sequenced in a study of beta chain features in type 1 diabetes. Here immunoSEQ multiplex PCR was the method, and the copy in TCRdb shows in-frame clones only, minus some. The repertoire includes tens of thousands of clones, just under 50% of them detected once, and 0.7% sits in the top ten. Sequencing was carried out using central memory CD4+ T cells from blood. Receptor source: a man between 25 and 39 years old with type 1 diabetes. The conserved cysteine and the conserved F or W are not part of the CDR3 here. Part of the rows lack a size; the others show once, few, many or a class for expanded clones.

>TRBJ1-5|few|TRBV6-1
ASRFGSNQPQH
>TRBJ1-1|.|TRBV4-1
ASSQVLGARGTEAF
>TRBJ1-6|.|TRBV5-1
ASSLYSINSPLH
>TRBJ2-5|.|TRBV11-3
ASSPFGRSGGPQETQY
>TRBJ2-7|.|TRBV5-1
ASGTGTALEQY
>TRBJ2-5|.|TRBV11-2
ASSFLGDRGY
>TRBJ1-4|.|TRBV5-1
ASSLQGPGHNEKLF
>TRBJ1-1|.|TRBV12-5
ASGLSAPGRTEAF
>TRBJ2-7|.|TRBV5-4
ASSRGGNGYEQY
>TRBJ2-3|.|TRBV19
ASSQPRAGTSTDTQY
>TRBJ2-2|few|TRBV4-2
ASSQDPGNTGELF
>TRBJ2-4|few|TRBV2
ASSPTGGQNIQY
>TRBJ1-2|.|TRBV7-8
ASSGGGSGYT
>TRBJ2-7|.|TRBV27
ASSSDTSDQYEQY
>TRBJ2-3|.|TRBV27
ASRIWAGGADTQY
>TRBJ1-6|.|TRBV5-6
ASSKTAPITPLH
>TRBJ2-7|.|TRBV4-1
ASSQEELGAGEQY
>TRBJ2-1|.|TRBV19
ASRGSRDRVFEQF
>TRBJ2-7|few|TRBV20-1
SARDMSEQY
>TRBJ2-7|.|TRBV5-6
ASSRRGQGVNEQY
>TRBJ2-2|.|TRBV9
ASSGGQGVTGELF
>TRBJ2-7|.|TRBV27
ASSSGMGRISYEQY
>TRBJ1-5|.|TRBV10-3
AISGTASNQPQH
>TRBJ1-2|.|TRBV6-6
ASSPQERGYT
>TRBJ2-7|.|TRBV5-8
ASSGYRGIGEQY
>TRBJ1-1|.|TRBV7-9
ASSSGGWFLDTEAF
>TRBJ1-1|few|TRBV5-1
ASSLQEMAEAF
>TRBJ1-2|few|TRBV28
ASSLRDRVNYGYT
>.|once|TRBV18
ASSLNRGAPYEQY
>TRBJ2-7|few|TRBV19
ASTGVRGSSYEQY
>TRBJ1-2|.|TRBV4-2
ASSQALTGDGYT
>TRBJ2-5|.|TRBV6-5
ASSSLGQGGETQY
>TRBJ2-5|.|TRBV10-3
AISGGGGLQETQY
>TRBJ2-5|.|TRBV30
AYRHARETQY
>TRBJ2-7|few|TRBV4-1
ASSQGDRGYEQY
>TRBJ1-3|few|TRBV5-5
ASSLAGFSGNTIY
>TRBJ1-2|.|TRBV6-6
ASSSTTGQYGYT
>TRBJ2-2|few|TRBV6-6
ASNRLAGHTGELF
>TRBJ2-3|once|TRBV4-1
ASSARQGGGTDTQY
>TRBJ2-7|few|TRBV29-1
SVWTDSYEQY
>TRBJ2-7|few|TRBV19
ASSRGLAGDTYEQY
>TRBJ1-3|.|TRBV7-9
ASSRFAGGLNTIY
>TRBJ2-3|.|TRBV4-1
ASSQDHGGGAGSTDTQY
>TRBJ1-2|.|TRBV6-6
ASRSGGGYT
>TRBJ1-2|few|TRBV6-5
ASSVNRNSNYGYT
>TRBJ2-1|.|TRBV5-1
ASSLGLADYNEQF
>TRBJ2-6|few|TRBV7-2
ASSPTGTHSGANVLT
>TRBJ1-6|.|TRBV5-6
ASSLGTRGVALH
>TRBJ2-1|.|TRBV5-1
ASGGPRDEQF
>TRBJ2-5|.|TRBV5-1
ASSPGNAGGETQY
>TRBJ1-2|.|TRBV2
ASRVDSRSLNYGYT
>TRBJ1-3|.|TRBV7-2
ASSPDTGGGNTIY